The clone carrying this T cell receptor beta chain was seen many times. Its antigen is not identified. Germline trimming cut 5 bases from V and 10 bases from J; bases unmatched to any gene: 9. Per the germline V gene, CDR1 is SGHTA and CDR2 is FQGNSA. CDR3 length: 14 amino acids. The beta constant-region primer was an equimolar mix of two oligonucleotides covering TRBC1 and TRBC2. Each CDR3 protein gets one entry after TCRdb re-called the UMI-ligation and nested PCR reads with MiXCR. The repertoire has about 80,000 distinct CDR3 sequences, roughly 14% of them found once; the top ten carry 0.9% to 0.95%. This sample is part of a study of naive and memory T cell subsets. Whole-study results and caveats: Naive and memory subsets had different power law exponents for TCR abundance. Clonotypes are single alpha or beta chains, not paired receptors.

After CD4 positive bead selection, the CD4-negative fraction gave CD8 T cells. The chain joins TRBV7-2 to TRBJ2-5, with 11 nucleotides matching TRBD1. This TCR derives from a human donor in good health. Source material: central memory CD4+ T cells from blood. Here the CDR3 reads CASSLSRTGGVQYF. Here the CDR3 DNA reads TGTGCCAGCAGCCTGAGTAGGACAGGGGGCGTCCAGTACTTC.